The 3 T cell receptor beta chains below come from one sample, sequenced in a study of blood T cell repertoires in COVID-19. The assay was immunoSEQ multiplex PCR, and TCRdb's table has in-frame clones only and misses some. The sample consists of more than 250,000 clones, around nine tenths of them appearing once. The sequencing input was PBMCs or T cells enriched from blood (not recorded which). Receptors were obtained from a woman aged 25 to 45 who had recovered from COVID-19.

The rearrangement joins TRBV7-9 to TRBJ2-3, with D possibly being TRBD2 (5 bases). CDR1 and CDR2 from the germline V gene are SEHNR and FQNEAQ (reference sequence). The ends were cut back, 5 bases at V and 2 bases at J, with 14 bases in the middle. The CDR3 has 15 amino acids. This CDR3 is CASSPGLQNTDTQYF. For the CDR3, the DNA is TGTGCCAGCAGCCCTGGACTCCAAAACACAGATACGCAGTATTTT.

V and J are TRBV7-6 and TRBJ2-7; no firm D call. The germline V gene encodes CDR1 SGHVS and CDR2 FNYEAQ. V was cut by 1 base and J by 1 base, with 5 bases left in between. The CDR3 contains 13 residues. The CDR3 sequence: CASSLDSSYEQYF. CDR3 DNA: TGTGCCAGCAGCTTAGACAGTTCCTACGAGCAGTACTTC.

This clone came up once. The rearrangement joins TRBV7-2 to TRBJ2-1, with 9 bases aligning to TRBD2. CDR1 SGHTA and CDR2 FQGNSA come from the germline V gene. The ends lost 1 base at V and 4 bases at J; junction bases unmatched: 2. This CDR3 is built from 15 residues. In DNA, the CDR3 is TGTGCCAGCAGCTTAGACAGCGGGGGGTACAATGAGCAGTTCTTC. As protein: CASSLDSGGYNEQFF.